What follows are 17 T cell receptor beta chains derived from one specimen sequenced in a study of T cells in women clearing cervical HPV infection. The data were produced by immunoSEQ multiplex PCR, yet TCRdb's version contains in-frame clones alone and is incomplete. The data include 25,000 to 35,000 clones; the top ten clones carry approximately 8.4%. Sequencing was performed on blood buffy coat. The receptors shown here come from a woman between 18 and 70 years old with a cervical HPV16 infection that either progressed to CIN3+ or cleared (not recorded which).

Worth noting for this clone: The CDR3 end lies 3 residues beyond the end of the read and is filled in from the germline J gene. V usage is TRBV2 and J usage is TRBJ2-7, with 10 bases lining up with TRBD1. V shed 3 bases, J shed 6 bases, and the junction held 8 bases outside the gene matches. From germline, CDR1 is SNHLY and CDR2 FYNNEI. This CDR3 comprises 15 residues. The CDR3 reads CASSEEGQGLFEQYF. CDR3 DNA, as far as it was read: TGTGCCAGCAGTGAGGAGGGACAGGGGTTGTTCGAG. Using reference TRBV2 and TRBJ2-7 for the parts outside the CDR3, the full variable domain is EPEVTQTPSHQVTQMGQEVILRCVPISNHLYFYWYRQILGQKVEFLVSFYNNEISEKSEIFDDQFSVERPDGSNFTLKIRSTKLEDSAMYFCASSEEGQGLFEQYFGPGTRLTVT.

As to this clone: The CDR3 end falls 3 residues outside the read, so it is completed with the germline J gene. The chain recombines TRBV6-2 or TRBV6-3 with TRBJ2-3, with TRBD1 identical over 11 bases. CDR1 and CDR2 (germline): MNHEY, SVGEGT. This CDR3 has 14 residues. V shed 6 bases, J shed 6 bases, and the junction held 5 bases outside the gene matches. Incomplete CDR3 DNA: TGTGCCAGCAGAACGGGACAGGGGGTGGATACG. This encodes CASRTGQGVDT. The full-length CDR3 reads as CASRTGQGVDTQYF.

Details on this clone: Coverage ceases 3 residues before the CDR3 finishes, and the germline J gene fills in the end. This chain connects TRBV19 to TRBJ2-5; TRBD2 is a possible D gene (5 bases). Trimming left V 5 bases short and J 3 bases short, with 19 bases between. CDR3 size: 16 residues. Germline assignment: CDR1 LNHDA and CDR2 SQIVND (reference sequence). The CDR3 region is CASSSGRSRGKETQYF. CDR3 DNA (partial): TGTGCCAGTAGTTCAGGACGGTCCCGGGGAAAAGAGACC.

Regarding this clone: The CDR3 goes on 3 residues after the read ends, and that part is filled in from the germline J gene. The V gene is TRBV5-1, the J gene TRBJ2-7, with 10 bases that match TRBD1. The germline CDR1 and CDR2 sequences are SGHRS and YFSETQ. Trimming removed 5 bases from V and 5 bases from J; junction bases left unmatched: 13. This CDR3 has 16 amino acids. The CDR3 loop is CASRGDRGILIDEQYF. The sequenced part of the CDR3 DNA is TGCGCCAGCAGGGGGGACAGGGGAATATTAATAGACGAG.

As for this clone: The missing CDR3 end, 3 residues past where the read stops, is filled in from the germline J gene. The chain recombines TRBV20-1 with TRBJ1-5; 9 positions agree with TRBD1. This CDR3 comprises 12 residues. CDR1 is DFQATT and CDR2 is SNEGSKA in the germline V gene (reference sequence). V trimming: 6 bases; J trimming: 8 bases; junction bases outside the gene matches: 5. CDR3 bases read: TGCAGTGCCACGACAGGGGGTGAGCCC. The encoded protein is CSATTGGEP. The complete CDR3 sequence is CSATTGGEPQHF.

Incomplete CDR3 DNA: TGCAGTGTTTCCAGACAGGATCCAGATACG. Translating it yields CSVSRQDPDT. The whole CDR3 protein reads CSVSRQDPDTQYF. V gene TRBV20-1 combines with J gene TRBJ2-3; possible D gene TRBD1, 6 bases. The read comes to an end 3 residues before the CDR3 does, leaving the germline J gene to fill in the end. The CDR3 consists of 13 residues. Per the germline V gene, CDR1 is DFQATT and CDR2 is SNEGSKA (reference sequence). V was shortened by 7 bases and J by 4 bases, with 15 bases between the two germline ends.

With regard to this clone: The read comes to an end 3 residues before the CDR3 does, leaving the germline J gene to fill in the end. This chain uses TRBV18 with TRBJ1-2, with 7 bases aligning to TRBD1. The CDR3 is made up of 15 amino acids. Germline V gives CDR1 KGHSH, CDR2 LQKENI. Trimming cost V 3 bases and J 7 bases; bases outside gene matches: 11. The CDR3 is CASSPRQGTLSGYTF. Incomplete CDR3 DNA: TGTGCCAGCTCACCGAGACAGGGTACATTATCTGGC. The full variable domain, completed using reference TRBV18 and TRBJ1-2, is NAGVMQNPRHLVRRRGQEARLRCSPMKGHSHVYWYRQLPEEGLKFMVYLQKENIIDESGMPKERFSAEFPKEGPSILRIQQVVRGDSAAYFCASSPRQGTLSGYTFGSGTRLTVV.

On this clone: The read terminates 3 residues ahead of where the CDR3 ends, so the germline J gene completes it. The chain is built from TRBV7-2 and TRBJ2-3; 10 bases are shared with TRBD1. Germline V CDR1 and CDR2: SGHTA, FQGNSA. This CDR3 has 15 amino acids. The V gene end was trimmed by 5 bases and the J gene end by 5 bases; junction bases not matched to a gene: 7. The sequenced part of the CDR3 DNA is TGTGCCAGCAGCGCCCCCGGGACAGGGGAAGATACG. This sequence encodes CASSAPGTGEDT. The whole CDR3 reads CASSAPGTGEDTQYF.

Worth noting for this clone: The DNA ends 3 residues before the CDR3 does, and the rest of the CDR3 is filled in from the germline J gene. V gene TRBV5-1 combines with J gene TRBJ1-1; 12 bases map to TRBD1. V shed 3 bases, J shed 0 bases, and the junction held 3 bases outside the gene matches. In germline, CDR1 is SGHRS, CDR2 YFSETQ. This CDR3 is built from 16 residues. The CDR3 sequence is CASSWGQGALNTEAFF. The sequenced part of the CDR3 DNA is TGCGCCAGCAGCTGGGGACAGGGGGCCTTGAACACTGAA. The whole variable domain, remainder taken from reference TRBV5-1 and TRBJ1-1, is KAGVTQTPRYLIKTRGQQVTLSCSPISGHRSVSWYQQTPGQGLQFLFEYFSETQRNKGNFPGRFSGRQFSNSRSEMNVSTLELGDSALYLCASSWGQGALNTEAFFGQGTRLTVV.

CDR3 sequence reads: CAWSLTGANYGYTF. CDR3 DNA, as far as it was read: TGTGCCTGGAGTCTGACCGGGGCTAACTATGGC. J is TRBJ1-2 and V is TRBV30; D uncertain. Read sequence stops 3 residues before the CDR3 end, and the germline J gene provides the missing end. CDR1 and CDR2 (germline): GTSNPN, SVGIG (reference sequence). V lost 2 bases, J lost 0 bases, and 10 bases lay in between. The CDR3 runs 14 residues.

The CDR3 loop reads CASSQSGKTGETQYF. The covered CDR3 bases are TGCGCCAGCAGTCAATCGGGGAAGACGGGGGAGACG. The rearrangement links TRBV23-1 to TRBJ2-3, with D perhaps TRBD2 (6 bases). The missing CDR3 end, 3 residues past where the read stops, is filled in from the germline J gene. TRBV23-1 is reported as an ORF; its role is uncertain. The CDR3 is 15 amino acids.

Of note for this clone: The CDR3 end lies 3 residues beyond the end of the read and is filled in from the germline J gene. The chain uses TRBV6-4 and TRBJ1-6; D might be TRBD1 (5 bases). This CDR3 comprises 14 residues. Per germline, CDR1 MRHNA and CDR2 SNTAGT. V was shortened by 0 bases and J by 7 bases, with 7 bases between the two germline ends. The CDR3 is CASSDSGENSPLHF. The CDR3 bases that were read are TGTGCCAGCAGTGACTCAGGGGAAAATTCACCC.

As concerns this clone: The DNA ends 3 residues before the CDR3 does, and the rest of the CDR3 is filled in from the germline J gene. The rearrangement uses TRBV20-1 and TRBJ2-2, with 7 nucleotides matching TRBD2. V was pared by 0 bases and J by 4 bases, with 2 bases of the junction left unmatched. CDR3 length: 14 residues. The germline V gene has CDR1 DFQATT and CDR2 SNEGSKA (reference sequence). CDR3 residues: CSARDLAATGELFF. The covered CDR3 bases are TGCAGTGCTAGAGATCTAGCGGCCACCGGGGAG.

Regarding this clone: The read terminates 3 residues before the CDR3 end, so the remaining end is supplied by the germline J gene. The chain uses TRBV20-1 and TRBJ1-1, with D perhaps TRBD1 (5 bases). Per germline, CDR1 DFQATT and CDR2 SNEGSKA (reference sequence). V shed 3 bases and J shed 3 bases, with 20 bases lying between them. CDR3 length: 16 residues. The covered CDR3 bases are TGCAGTGCTAGCCCTTTCAGGGTGCGGAGGGACACTGAA. This codes for CSASPFRVRRDTE. The whole CDR3 is CSASPFRVRRDTEAFF.

With regard to this clone: Sequencing ends 3 residues short of the CDR3 end; the germline J gene provides the rest. The gene calls are TRBV7-6 and TRBJ2-5, with a possible D match to TRBD1 (6 bases). The CDR3 runs 15 residues. Germline CDR1 and CDR2: SGHVS and FNYEAQ. Between the trimmed V and J ends, which lost 1 base and 5 bases, there was a span of 14 bases. The CDR3 protein is CASSLGYRVGETQYF. The part of the CDR3 DNA that was read is TGTGCCAGCAGCTTAGGCTACAGGGTAGGGGAGACC.

The CDR3 bases that were read are TGTGCCAGTAGTATCTGGGCTTTTGGTCCTGCTGGAGGCGAAAAG. It is translated as CASSIWAFGPAGGEK. The whole CDR3 protein reads CASSIWAFGPAGGEKLFF. V is TRBV19 and J is TRBJ2-2; maybe TRBD2 (5 bases). The CDR3 is cut off 3 residues early in the read; its end comes from the germline J gene. Germline loops: CDR1 LNHDA, CDR2 SQIVND (reference sequence). CDR3 length: 18 amino acids.

Concerning this clone: The read falls 3 residues short of the CDR3 end, and the missing part is taken from the germline J gene. The chain carries TRBV18 and TRBJ2-1; 7 positions agree with TRBD2. CDR3 length: 18 amino acids. In germline, CDR1 is KGHSH, CDR2 LQKENI. Germline trimming cut 1 base from V and 0 bases from J; bases unmatched to any gene: 9. Here the CDR3 reads CASSPLGTIGNSYNEQFF. CDR3 DNA (partial): TGTGCCAGCTCACCACTCGGGACTATCGGAAACTCCTACAATGAG.